This record concerns one T cell receptor (beta chain) sequence. Its antigen is unidentified. Other DNA sequences within the sample encode an identical CDR3. This record comes from a study of shared clonotypes between healthy human individuals. In the naive CD8 group, cells lacked CD45RO and were positively selected for CCR7, so terminally differentiated effector memory CD45RA+ cells were left out. Researchers ran the assay at a deep level. The sorted-subset replicate PCRs were given approximately 190 ng DNA, which is approximately 30,000 T cell genomes. The protocol was immunoSEQ multiplex PCR, while the TCRdb copy is restricted to in-frame clones and leaves out a portion. The table has around 1.9 million clones, 85% to 95% seen once. Study-wide results and limits: Depth was large, yet rarefaction showed that sorted-subset sequencing was incomplete.

Sequencing was done on a sample of naive CD8+ T cells from PBMCs. The sequence derives from a man between 18 and 35 years old in good health. Some clones in this sample may be carry-over from other donors' samples.

Here the CDR3 reads CASSLLGGNQPQHF. CDR3 coding DNA: TGTGCCAGCAGTTTATTAGGGGGAAATCAGCCCCAGCATTTT. The rearrangement links TRBV28 to TRBJ1-5, with D tentatively TRBD1 (6 bases). V lost 1 base and J 4 bases, leaving 8 bases between the germline ends. This CDR3 has 14 amino acids. Germline V CDR1 and CDR2: MDHEN, SYDVKM.